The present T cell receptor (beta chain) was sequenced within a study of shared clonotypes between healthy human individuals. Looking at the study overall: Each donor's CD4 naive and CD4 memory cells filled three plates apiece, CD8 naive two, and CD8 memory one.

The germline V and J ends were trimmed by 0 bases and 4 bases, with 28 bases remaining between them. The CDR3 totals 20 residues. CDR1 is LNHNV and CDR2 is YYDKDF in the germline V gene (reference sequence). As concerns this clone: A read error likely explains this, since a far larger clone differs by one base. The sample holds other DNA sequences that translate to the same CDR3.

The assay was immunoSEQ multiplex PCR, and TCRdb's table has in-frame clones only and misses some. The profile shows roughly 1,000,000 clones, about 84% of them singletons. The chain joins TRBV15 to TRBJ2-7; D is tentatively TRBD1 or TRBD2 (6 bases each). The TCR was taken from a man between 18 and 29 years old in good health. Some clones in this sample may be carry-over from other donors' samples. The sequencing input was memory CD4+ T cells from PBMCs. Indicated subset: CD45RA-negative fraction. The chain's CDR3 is CATSRDRDWGAGPHRYEQYF. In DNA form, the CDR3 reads TGTGCCACCAGCAGAGACAGGGATTGGGGGGCGGGACCACATCGGTACGAGCAGTACTTC.